This is a list of T cell receptor beta chains from one sample in a study of OX40 agonist ivuxolimab in advanced cancers. Method: immunoSEQ multiplex PCR; TCRdb's copy keeps in-frame clones and lacks some. The sample consists of roughly 70,000 clones, about 85% of them appearing once. The sequencing here drew on CD4+ or CD8+ T cells sorted from blood, taken in a trial of the OX40 agonist ivuxolimab. The receptor source for this set is an adult with an advanced solid tumor such as melanoma, head and neck, liver or kidney cancer. Both conserved end residues are part of each CDR3. The order of the fields is J gene, clone size, D gene, V gene, CDR3 length, CDR3 DNA, CDR3 protein. The D gene is left open where the match is weak. The listing skips clone size in some rows; elsewhere it reads once, few, many or a size class.

J gene: TRBJ1-4
clone size: .
D gene: TRBD1
V gene: TRBV9
CDR3 length: 14
CDR3 DNA: TGTGCCAGCAGCGGGGGGACAGCGGGAGAAAAACTGTTTTTT
CDR3 protein: CASSGGTAGEKLFF

J gene: TRBJ1-1
clone size: .
D gene: .
V gene: TRBV7-8
CDR3 length: 12
CDR3 DNA: TGTGCCAGCAACAGCAGGAACACTGAAGCTTTCTTT
CDR3 protein: CASNSRNTEAFF

J gene: TRBJ2-1
clone size: .
D gene: TRBD2
V gene: TRBV28
CDR3 length: 16
CDR3 DNA: TGTGCCAGCAGTTTCCCTAGCGGGGGAAGGTACAATGAGCAGTTCTTC
CDR3 protein: CASSFPSGGRYNEQFF

J gene: TRBJ2-6
clone size: .
D gene: .
V gene: TRBV7-9
CDR3 length: 17
CDR3 DNA: TGTGCCAGCAGCTTAGCGAGTGTGAGGACTGGGGCCAACGTCCTGACTTTC
CDR3 protein: CASSLASVRTGANVLTF

J gene: TRBJ2-7
clone size: .
D gene: TRBD1
V gene: TRBV28
CDR3 length: 14
CDR3 DNA: TGTGCCAGCAGGACGACAGGGGAAGCGGGCGAGCAGTACTTC
CDR3 protein: CASRTTGEAGEQYF

J gene: TRBJ1-2
clone size: .
D gene: TRBD1
V gene: TRBV5-1
CDR3 length: 16
CDR3 DNA: TGCGCCAGCAGCTTGGAAGGGGGCGCGTCTAACTATGGCTACACCTTC
CDR3 protein: CASSLEGGASNYGYTF

J gene: TRBJ1-2
clone size: once
D gene: TRBD1
V gene: TRBV19
CDR3 length: 14
CDR3 DNA: TGTGCCAGTAGTATGGCAGGACAGGGGTATGGCTACACCTTC
CDR3 protein: CASSMAGQGYGYTF

J gene: TRBJ2-4
clone size: .
D gene: .
V gene: TRBV11-1
CDR3 length: 13
CDR3 DNA: TGTGCCAGCAGCTTAAATAGGCGGGACATTCAGTACTTC
CDR3 protein: CASSLNRRDIQYF

J gene: TRBJ1-1
clone size: .
D gene: .
V gene: TRBV21-1
CDR3 length: 14
CDR3 DNA: TGTGCCAGCAGCAAAGGTGTGACGAACACTGAAGCTTTCTTT
CDR3 protein: CASSKGVTNTEAFF

J gene: TRBJ2-4
clone size: .
D gene: .
V gene: TRBV7-2
CDR3 length: 15
CDR3 DNA: TGTGCCAGCAGCCAGACCGGGACGGACCAAAACATTCAGTACTTC
CDR3 protein: CASSQTGTDQNIQYF

J gene: TRBJ2-4
clone size: .
D gene: TRBD2
V gene: TRBV18
CDR3 length: 18
CDR3 DNA: TGTGCCAGCTCACCGGGGACTAGCGGGAGAGGAGCCAAAAACATTCAGTACTTC
CDR3 protein: CASSPGTSGRGAKNIQYF

J gene: TRBJ2-1
clone size: .
D gene: TRBD1
V gene: TRBV2
CDR3 length: 15
CDR3 DNA: TGTGCCAGCAGTGATTTGGGGACAGCATACAATGAGCAGTTCTTC
CDR3 protein: CASSDLGTAYNEQFF

J gene: TRBJ2-3
clone size: .
D gene: TRBD2
V gene: TRBV7-2
CDR3 length: 15
CDR3 DNA: TGTGCCAGCAGCTCAAGACTAGCGGGAGTAGATACGCAGTATTTT
CDR3 protein: CASSSRLAGVDTQYF

J gene: TRBJ2-3
clone size: .
D gene: .
V gene: TRBV6-5
CDR3 length: 15
CDR3 DNA: TGTGCCAGCAGCCCTTCGGGCGGGAGCACAGATACGCAGTATTTT
CDR3 protein: CASSPSGGSTDTQYF

J gene: TRBJ1-2
clone size: .
D gene: .
V gene: TRBV14
CDR3 length: 14
CDR3 DNA: TGTGCCAGCAGGCCCTTGGAGATTAACTATGGCTACACCTTC
CDR3 protein: CASRPLEINYGYTF

J gene: TRBJ2-5
clone size: .
D gene: .
V gene: TRBV2
CDR3 length: 15
CDR3 DNA: TGTGCCAGCAGTGATGGGGGGGGGCGTTGGGAGACCCAGTACTTC
CDR3 protein: CASSDGGGRWETQYF

J gene: TRBJ2-1
clone size: .
D gene: .
V gene: TRBV15
CDR3 length: 15
CDR3 DNA: TGTGCCACCAGCAGAGATCCAAACCTCCTCAATGAGCAGTTCTTC
CDR3 protein: CATSRDPNLLNEQFF

J gene: TRBJ2-3
clone size: .
D gene: TRBD2
V gene: TRBV5-8
CDR3 length: 15
CDR3 DNA: TGTGCCAGCAGCTCCCTTAGCGGGGGCACAGATACGCAGTATTTT
CDR3 protein: CASSSLSGGTDTQYF

J gene: TRBJ1-2
clone size: .
D gene: .
V gene: TRBV7-2
CDR3 length: 16
CDR3 DNA: TGTGCCAGCAGCTTTGGTGGGGGGGGAGCTAACTATGGCTACACCTTC
CDR3 protein: CASSFGGGGANYGYTF

J gene: TRBJ2-1
clone size: few
D gene: .
V gene: TRBV10-1
CDR3 length: 15
CDR3 DNA: TGCGCCAGCAGTAACGGCCTGACAGCTGAAGGGGAGCAGTTCTTC
CDR3 protein: CASSNGLTAEGEQFF

J gene: TRBJ2-2
clone size: .
D gene: TRBD2
V gene: TRBV4-1
CDR3 length: 18
CDR3 DNA: TGCGCCAGCAGCCAAGGAGGGGTTAGCGGGGCGAACACCGGGGAGCTGTTTTTT
CDR3 protein: CASSQGGVSGANTGELFF

J gene: TRBJ2-7
clone size: .
D gene: .
V gene: TRBV6-6
CDR3 length: 12
CDR3 DNA: TGTGCCAGCAGTGGGACATCTCCAGAGCAGTACTTC
CDR3 protein: CASSGTSPEQYF

J gene: TRBJ2-7
clone size: .
D gene: .
V gene: TRBV6-1
CDR3 length: 14
CDR3 DNA: TGTGCCAGCAGTGATGGGATTGGGGGCTACGAGCAGTACTTC
CDR3 protein: CASSDGIGGYEQYF

J gene: TRBJ1-5
clone size: .
D gene: TRBD1
V gene: TRBV5-1
CDR3 length: 15
CDR3 DNA: TGCGCCAGCAGCTACGGACAGGGGGGGAGTCAGCCCCAGCATTTT
CDR3 protein: CASSYGQGGSQPQHF

J gene: TRBJ2-3
clone size: .
D gene: TRBD2
V gene: TRBV6-5
CDR3 length: 15
CDR3 DNA: TGTGCCAGCAGCTATAGCGGGACCCGCACAGATACGCAGTATTTT
CDR3 protein: CASSYSGTRTDTQYF

J gene: TRBJ2-5
clone size: .
D gene: .
V gene: TRBV15
CDR3 length: 15
CDR3 DNA: TGTGCCACCAGCAGAGAACCCTTGGGGAGGGAGACCCAGTACTTC
CDR3 protein: CATSREPLGRETQYF

J gene: TRBJ1-2
clone size: .
D gene: TRBD1
V gene: TRBV6-1
CDR3 length: 18
CDR3 DNA: TGTGCCAGCAGTGAAGTTAGGGGACAGGCCTCTTCTAACTATGGCTACACCTTC
CDR3 protein: CASSEVRGQASSNYGYTF

J gene: TRBJ1-1
clone size: .
D gene: TRBD1
V gene: TRBV7-2
CDR3 length: 13
CDR3 DNA: TGTGCCAGCAGCACGCAGGGGGCCACTGAAGCTTTCTTT
CDR3 protein: CASSTQGATEAFF

J gene: TRBJ1-1
clone size: .
D gene: .
V gene: TRBV12-1
CDR3 length: 17
CDR3 DNA: TGTGCCAGCAGCTTTTACCCTGGGACAGACACTTACACTGAAGCTTTCTTT
CDR3 protein: CASSFYPGTDTYTEAFF

J gene: TRBJ2-5
clone size: .
D gene: TRBD2
V gene: TRBV4-2
CDR3 length: 16
CDR3 DNA: TGTGCCAGCAGCCCCGAGGGCGGGGGGGCCCAAGAGACCCAGTACTTC
CDR3 protein: CASSPEGGGAQETQYF

J gene: TRBJ2-7
clone size: few
D gene: TRBD2
V gene: TRBV30
CDR3 length: 11
CDR3 DNA: TGTGCCTCTAGCGCCGGGGGGGAGCAGTACTTC
CDR3 protein: CASSAGGEQYF

J gene: TRBJ1-1
clone size: .
D gene: .
V gene: TRBV4-1
CDR3 length: 14
CDR3 DNA: TGCGCCAGCAGCCGCCGGGCGGGGAACACTGAAGCTTTCTTT
CDR3 protein: CASSRRAGNTEAFF

J gene: TRBJ1-6
clone size: .
D gene: TRBD1
V gene: TRBV6-6
CDR3 length: 16
CDR3 DNA: TGTGCCAGCAAGAAGATTACCGGGACAGGGGGTTCACCCCTCCACTTT
CDR3 protein: CASKKITGTGGSPLHF

J gene: TRBJ2-7
clone size: once
D gene: TRBD1
V gene: TRBV28
CDR3 length: 14
CDR3 DNA: TGTGCCAGCAGTCAGATGACAGGGGGCACCGAGCAGTACTTC
CDR3 protein: CASSQMTGGTEQYF

J gene: TRBJ2-3
clone size: .
D gene: TRBD2
V gene: TRBV7-6
CDR3 length: 17
CDR3 DNA: TGTGCCAGCAGCTTAGACGGTCGGGGGGGCCGAACAGATACGCAGTATTTT
CDR3 protein: CASSLDGRGGRTDTQYF

J gene: TRBJ2-7
clone size: .
D gene: TRBD2
V gene: TRBV11-2
CDR3 length: 15
CDR3 DNA: TGTGCCAGCAGCTCCCAACTAGCGGGAGGGGGAGAGCAGTACTTC
CDR3 protein: CASSSQLAGGGEQYF

J gene: TRBJ2-2
clone size: .
D gene: .
V gene: TRBV18
CDR3 length: 14
CDR3 DNA: TGTGCCAGCTCACCACAGGGGGACACCGGGGAGCTGTTTTTT
CDR3 protein: CASSPQGDTGELFF

J gene: TRBJ2-7
clone size: .
D gene: .
V gene: TRBV30
CDR3 length: 13
CDR3 DNA: TGTGCCTGGAGTGTTGGGGGAACCTACGAGCAGTACTTC
CDR3 protein: CAWSVGGTYEQYF

J gene: TRBJ2-5
clone size: .
D gene: TRBD2
V gene: TRBV4-3
CDR3 length: 16
CDR3 DNA: TGCGCCAGCAGCCAAGTTGTTGGACTAGCGGAAGAGACCCAGTACTTC
CDR3 protein: CASSQVVGLAEETQYF

J gene: TRBJ2-2
clone size: .
D gene: TRBD1
V gene: TRBV19
CDR3 length: 16
CDR3 DNA: TGTGCCAGTAGTATACCCGGGACAGGGCGACCCGGGGAGCTGTTTTTT
CDR3 protein: CASSIPGTGRPGELFF

J gene: TRBJ1-3
clone size: .
D gene: .
V gene: TRBV28
CDR3 length: 13
CDR3 DNA: TGTGCCAGCAGTCCCTACGGTCCCAACACCATATATTTT
CDR3 protein: CASSPYGPNTIYF

J gene: TRBJ2-1
clone size: .
D gene: TRBD1
V gene: TRBV11-3
CDR3 length: 15
CDR3 DNA: TGTGCCAGCAGCTTTTTCGTTTCAGGGGGCAATGAGCAGTTCTTC
CDR3 protein: CASSFFVSGGNEQFF